This T cell receptor (beta chain) emerged from a study of PD-1 blockade in classical Hodgkin lymphoma. Time point: cycle 4 day 1 (C4D1), after less than seven weeks of nivolumab. Relapse was seen in all patients after autologous stem cell transplantation, and brentuximab vedotin exposure was variable. Overall study results and limits: CD8+ TCR diversity did not rise significantly by C4D1, unlike CD4+. Lower baseline TCR diversity marked trial partial responders and progressors.

Some clones are missing from TCRdb's copy, which holds only in-frame ones; the method was immunoSEQ multiplex PCR. The sample comprises under 80,000 clones, 87% of which are singletons, and more than 8% rests with the top ten. Of note for this clone: Its antigen is currently unknown.

V gave up 7 bases and J gave up 5 bases; unmatched junction bases: 6. The CDR3 extends over 14 amino acids. Germline V CDR1 and CDR2: SGHRS, YFSETQ. This receptor was taken from a human donor with classical Hodgkin lymphoma. This chain connects TRBV5-1 to TRBJ2-3; 11 bases line up with TRBD2. The sample consisted of peripheral blood mononuclear cells (PBMCs), taken before the fourth cycle of nivolumab. The CDR3 DNA reads TGCGCCAGCCAGACTAGCGGGGCGGGAGATACGCAGTATTTT. It encodes CASQTSGAGDTQYF.